These 32 T cell receptor beta chains were sequenced from one sample in a study of T cells in Graves' hyperthyroidism and ophthalmopathy. RNA transcripts served as the template for amplifying TCR beta CDR3 regions. A first-round RT-PCR of the TCR CDR3 used the HTBI primer set. From the multiplex PCR reads, TCRdb called clonotypes with MiXCR, one entry per CDR3 protein. The sample lists almost 250,000 distinct CDR3 sequences, 24% seen once, with approximately 35% in the top ten. The sample was blood. All receptors derive from a woman aged 40 to 50 with Graves' ophthalmopathy.

In this sample, this clonotype turned up many times. The chain combines TRBV28 with TRBJ1-5, with D hard to call. The V and J ends lost 2 bases and 2 bases respectively, with 16 bases between them. The CDR3 extends over 17 amino acids. Germline V lookup: CDR1 MDHEN, CDR2 SYDVKM. CDR3 sequence (DNA): TGTGCCAGCAGTTTAGTGGGCACCCTAGGCGGCAATCAGCCCCAGCATTTT. This gives the protein CASSLVGTLGGNQPQHF.

This clonotype appeared many times. V gene TRBV19 combines with J gene TRBJ2-7; TRBD2 aligns across 8 bases. J gave up 2 bases and V 7 bases, and 7 bases lay outside the gene matches. CDR3 size: 14 residues. Germline V gene lookup returns CDR1 LNHDA and CDR2 SQIVND (reference sequence). The chain's CDR3 is CASTPGLGAYEQYF. CDR3 in DNA: TGTGCCAGTACCCCGGGACTAGGGGCCTACGAGCAGTACTTC. Drawing the rest from reference TRBV19 and TRBJ2-7, the complete variable domain is DGGITQSPKYLFRKEGQNVTLSCEQNLNHDAMYWYRQDPGQGLRLIYYSQIVNDFQKGDIAEGYSVSREKKESFPLTVTSAQKNPTAFYLCASTPGLGAYEQYFGPGTRLTVT.

The sample holds many counts of this clonotype. The chain links TRBV28 to TRBJ2-3, with 11 bases that match TRBD2. V lost 5 bases to trimming and J lost 6 bases; unmatched junction nucleotides: 7. The CDR3 has 15 amino acids. From germline, CDR1 is MDHEN and CDR2 SYDVKM. The CDR3 DNA reads TGTGCCAGCAGTCAACTAGCGGGAGTATTGGATACGCAGTATTTT. The encoded protein is CASSQLAGVLDTQYF.

This clonotype was seen a handful of times. A read error may explain this, as a much larger clone is one base away. This CDR3 is CATSDFLAGRPGELFF. In nucleotides, the CDR3 is TGTGCCACCAGTGATTTCCTAGCGGGACGGCCCGGGGAGCTGTTTTTT. This rearrangement joins TRBV24-1 to TRBJ2-2, with TRBD2 identical over 9 bases. Germline trimming cut 1 base from V and 6 bases from J; bases unmatched to any gene: 5. CDR1 is KGHDR, CDR2 SFDVKD, per germline. This CDR3 is built from 16 residues.

This clonotype was seen repeatedly, ten times or more. The rearrangement links TRBV12-3 or TRBV12-4 to TRBJ2-1, with TRBD1 identical over 7 bases. The CDR3 runs to 13 residues. The V and J ends lost 4 bases and 9 bases, in that order; junction bases with no gene match: 6. CDR3 protein: CASSSQGNAEQFF. Written as DNA, the CDR3 is TGTGCCAGCAGTTCACAGGGGAACGCTGAGCAGTTCTTC.

This clonotype came up many times. The chain carries TRBV28 and TRBJ2-5; D is ambiguous. Trimming took 7 bases from V and 1 from J, leaving 13 bases between them. Germline lookup yields CDR1 MDHEN and CDR2 SYDVKM. The CDR3 is 14 amino acids. The CDR3 DNA reads TGTGCCAGCACCCCGCTGAGCGCCCAAGAGACCCAGTACTTC. It translates to CASTPLSAQETQYF.

With regard to this clonotype: The final CDR3 position lacks the conserved phenylalanine or tryptophan, pointing to a likely read error. It is unclear where the CDR3 begins or ends on the DNA, so no DNA is shown, and the CDR3 is as TCRdb lists it. This chain joins TRBV30 and TRBJ1-2. The CDR3 is 11 amino acids long, termini counted. Germline V gene sequence: CDR1 GTSNPN, CDR2 SVGIG (reference sequence). The CDR3 loop is CAWSEDRRGTL.

In this sample, this clonotype turned up many times. V gene TRBV7-3 combines with J gene TRBJ2-2; D uncertain. Trimming took 1 base from V and 6 from J, leaving 6 bases between them. Germline V CDR1 and CDR2: SGHTA, FQGTGA. The CDR3 has 13 residues. The CDR3 sequence is CASSLIAPGELFF. The CDR3 DNA reads as TGTGCCAGCAGCTTAATAGCTCCCGGGGAGCTGTTTTTT.

This clonotype was detected many times. This chain links TRBV15 with TRBJ2-7; D may be TRBD1 or TRBD2 (6 bases each). The germline CDR1 and CDR2 sequences are LNHNV and YYDKDF (reference sequence). Trimming cost V 0 bases and J 3 bases, with 18 bases left between them. This CDR3 contains 17 residues. The CDR3 region is CATSREPHGRGGYEQYF. The CDR3 DNA sequence: TGTGCCACCAGCAGAGAACCCCACGGCAGGGGAGGCTACGAGCAGTACTTC.

There are a few counts of this clonotype. The chain employs TRBV3-1 and TRBJ2-7, with D perhaps being TRBD1 or TRBD2 (5 bases each). V shed 4 bases and J shed 7 bases, with 17 bases lying between them. This CDR3 contains 14 residues. Germline values: CDR1 LGHDT, CDR2 YNNKEL (reference sequence). In nucleotides, the CDR3 is TGTGCCAGCAGCCCCATGGGGGTCCCGGGGGAGCAGTACTTC. Translation gives CASSPMGVPGEQYF.

The V gene is TRBV15, the J gene TRBJ2-6; no clear D gene. CDR3 length equals 14 residues. Germline V lookup: CDR1 LNHNV, CDR2 YYDKDF (reference sequence). Trimming pared 5 bases from V and 0 bases from J, leaving 5 bases between. The DNA of the CDR3 is TGTGCCACCAGCGTATACTCTGGGGCCAACGTCCTGACTTTC. Its protein product is CATSVYSGANVLTF.

V gene TRBV7-9 combines with J gene TRBJ2-7; D perhaps matches TRBD1 (5 bases). Germline V CDR1 and CDR2: SEHNR, FQNEAQ (reference sequence). V was shortened by 4 bases and J by 5 bases, with 12 bases between the two germline ends. The CDR3 extends over 13 amino acids. In DNA form, the CDR3 reads TGTGCCAGCAGCTCGCCAGGGCCTAACGAGCAGTACTTC. Translated, it gives CASSSPGPNEQYF.

The chain has TRBV2 and TRBJ2-7; 13 bases fit TRBD2. The CDR3 length is 14 residues. CDR1 is SNHLY, CDR2 FYNNEI, per germline. Trimming cost V 7 bases and J 6 bases; bases outside gene matches: 6. The CDR3 nucleotides read TGTGCCAGCAACACGGGACTAGCGGGACGCGAGCAGTACTTC. Translating it yields CASNTGLAGREQYF. The full variable domain, rest sourced from reference TRBV2 and TRBJ2-7, is EPEVTQTPSHQVTQMGQEVILRCVPISNHLYFYWYRQILGQKVEFLVSFYNNEISEKSEIFDDQFSVERPDGSNFTLKIRSTKLEDSAMYFCASNTGLAGREQYFGPGTRLTVT.

This chain joins TRBV6-1 and TRBJ1-1; no definite D call. The germline CDR1 and CDR2 sequences are MNHNS and SASEGT. V lost 0 bases and J 2 bases, leaving 7 bases between the germline ends. The CDR3 contains 14 residues. In DNA form, the CDR3 reads TGTGCCAGCAGTGAAGCGACCGATAACACTGAAGCTTTCTTT. This codes for CASSEATDNTEAFF.

This clonotype was counted at least ten times. The genes are TRBV28 and TRBJ2-7; a possible D gene is TRBD2 (7 bases). V was trimmed by 6 bases and J by 0 bases, leaving 24 bases between them. From germline, CDR1 is MDHEN and CDR2 SYDVKM. The CDR3 runs to 18 residues. The CDR3 loop is CASSSNSLAEGVSYEQYF. CDR3 nucleotide sequence: TGTGCCAGCAGCTCAAATTCCCTAGCGGAGGGGGTCTCCTACGAGCAGTACTTC.

This clonotype was detected ten times or more. The CDR3 DNA sequence: TGTGCCAGCAGTGCGAGGACAGGGGCTAACTATGGCTACACCTTC. It is translated as CASSARTGANYGYTF. The chain carries TRBV6-2 or TRBV6-3 and TRBJ1-2; the match to TRBD1 covers 9 bases. CDR1 is MNHEY, CDR2 SVGEGT, per germline. This CDR3 spans 15 amino acids. J lost 0 bases, V lost 5 bases, and 4 bases had no gene match.

This clonotype was seen at least ten times. This chain connects TRBV7-9 to TRBJ2-7; 10 bases match TRBD1. CDR3 size: 14 residues. Germline CDR1 reads SEHNR; CDR2 reads FQNEAQ (reference sequence). With V trimmed by 4 bases and J by 5 bases, 5 bases remained unmatched. Here the CDR3 DNA reads TGTGCCAGCAGCTCGGGACAGGGGCAGGACGAGCAGTACTTC. Translating it yields CASSSGQGQDEQYF.

This clonotype has a count of ten or more. The rearrangement links TRBV12-3 or TRBV12-4 to TRBJ2-7; 10 bases are shared with TRBD2. The CDR3 length is 15 residues. J lost 0 bases, V lost 5 bases, and 4 bases had no gene match. In nucleotides, the CDR3 is TGTGCCAGCAGTCCTGGACTAGCGGCCTCCTACGAGCAGTACTTC. It translates to CASSPGLAASYEQYF.

This clonotype was observed many times. The gene calls are TRBV27 and TRBJ2-7, with D perhaps matching TRBD2 (6 bases). The CDR3 contains 14 residues. Germline-derived CDR1 and CDR2 are MNHEY and SMNVEV (reference sequence). Trimming took off 5 bases at V and 7 bases at J, with 18 bases between the two ends. The CDR3 region has the DNA TGTGCCAGCAGTATCTACAGCACCCGGGGGGAGCAGTACTTC. As protein: CASSIYSTRGEQYF.

V gene TRBV6-5 combines with J gene TRBJ1-5, with D unclear. Trimming took 4 bases from V and 12 from J, leaving 16 bases between them. The CDR3 covers 13 residues. The germline gives CDR1 MNHEY, CDR2 SVGAGI. The DNA for the CDR3 is TGTGCCAGCAGTTCCTCCGGTGAGGGCGTCCAGCATTTT. It yields the protein CASSSSGEGVQHF.

V usage is TRBV28 and J usage is TRBJ2-7; TRBD1 aligns across 7 bases. The V gene end was trimmed by 3 bases and the J gene end by 5 bases; junction bases not matched to a gene: 13. CDR1 and CDR2 from the germline V gene are MDHEN and SYDVKM. The CDR3 sequence is 16 residues long. Here the CDR3 reads CASSFVSQSRGNEQYF. CDR3 DNA: TGTGCCAGCAGTTTCGTCTCTCAATCCAGGGGGAACGAGCAGTACTTC. The full variable domain, its missing parts supplied by reference TRBV28 and TRBJ2-7, is DVKVTQSSRYLVKRTGEKVFLECVQDMDHENMFWYRQDPGLGLRLIYFSYDVKMKEKGDIPEGYSVSREKKERFSLILESASTNQTSMYLCASSFVSQSRGNEQYFGPGTRLTVT.

This clonotype was counted at least ten times. The chain carries TRBV20-1 and TRBJ2-7; D is unclear. The CDR3 consists of 13 residues. Germline CDR1 reads DFQATT; CDR2 reads SNEGSKA (reference sequence). The CDR3 loop reads CSIIAVNSYEQYF. The CDR3 bases are TGCAGCATTATTGCGGTAAACTCCTACGAGCAGTACTTC.

In DNA, the CDR3 is TGTGCCAACGCGGCGGGAAACCGCGAGCAGTACTTC. Amino acid sequence: CANAAGNREQYF. The chain carries TRBV6-8 and TRBJ2-7; a possible D gene is TRBD2 (6 bases). The CDR3 totals 12 residues. The V end lost 10 bases, the J end lost 6 bases, and 16 bases lay between the germline ends. Per the germline V gene, CDR1 is MNHGY and CDR2 is SAAAGT.

This clonotype was recorded a few times. The chain employs TRBV19 and TRBJ2-7; tentative D call: TRBD2 (6 bases). This CDR3 is 16 amino acids long. CDR1 LNHDA and CDR2 SQIVND come from the germline V gene (reference sequence). V dropped 0 bases and J dropped 1 base, with 13 bases sitting between them. CDR3 sequence (DNA): TGTGCCAGTAGTATAGATCTTTTCGGGGGATCCTACGAGCAGTACTTC. Protein: CASSIDLFGGSYEQYF.

The table lists this clonotype with many counts. This chain connects TRBV20-1 to TRBJ2-5; D is ambiguous. V was trimmed by 3 bases and J by 5 bases, leaving 10 bases between them. Per the germline V gene, CDR1 is DFQATT and CDR2 is SNEGSKA (reference sequence). This CDR3 has 12 residues. The CDR3 sequence: CSASGQQETQYF. The CDR3 DNA reads as TGCAGTGCTAGTGGTCAGCAGGAGACCCAGTACTTC.

This clonotype was found many times. The rearrangement joins TRBV20-1 to TRBJ2-7, with TRBD2 identical over 10 bases. V shed 8 bases, J shed 3 bases, and the junction held 7 bases outside the gene matches. The CDR3 sequence is 13 residues long. Germline CDR1 and CDR2: DFQATT and SNEGSKA (reference sequence). CDR3: CSPRTSGGYEQYF. The CDR3, as DNA: TGCAGTCCCAGGACTAGCGGAGGCTACGAGCAGTACTTC.

This clonotype was detected ten times or more. The chain couples TRBV5-1 to TRBJ2-7; 8 bases are a match to TRBD2. Germline CDR1 reads SGHRS; CDR2 reads YFSETQ. The CDR3 length is 13 residues. Losses at the gene ends were 5 bases for V and 6 bases for J; bases not matched to a gene: 7. Here the CDR3 reads CASRRGLESEQYF. Here the CDR3 DNA reads TGCGCCAGCAGGCGGGGACTAGAGTCCGAGCAGTACTTC.

In its sample, this clonotype was seen a few times. The chain joins TRBV30 to TRBJ2-7; D not certain. Deletions cut 3 bases from V and 0 bases from J, with 3 bases between. This CDR3 has 11 amino acids. Germline V CDR1 and CDR2: GTSNPN, SVGIG (reference sequence). This CDR3 reads CAWRSSYEQYF. DNA of the CDR3: TGTGCCTGGAGGAGCTCCTACGAGCAGTACTTC.

This clonotype was recorded at least ten times. V usage is TRBV6-2 or TRBV6-3 and J usage is TRBJ1-2, with D unresolved. There are 14 residues in the CDR3. The germline gives CDR1 MNHEY, CDR2 SVGEGT. V was cut by 2 bases and J by 7 bases, with 14 bases left in between. CDR3 loop: CASSYDGPYTGYTF. CDR3 nucleotides: TGTGCCAGCAGTTACGACGGGCCCTATACTGGCTACACCTTC.

On this clonotype itself: With a much larger clone just one base away, this may be a read error. The chain has TRBV18 and TRBJ1-2; D remains ambiguous. CDR1 and CDR2 from the germline V gene are KGHSH and LQKENI. The CDR3 covers 17 residues. The CDR3 region is CAGSPTVDRRATYGYTF. The CDR3 bases are TGTGCCGGCTCACCGACCGTCGACCGTAGGGCGACCTATGGCTACACCTTC.

This clonotype was seen ten or more times. The chain recombines TRBV15 with TRBJ1-2, with D unresolved. The CDR3 totals 15 residues. V was trimmed by 0 bases and J by 3 bases, leaving 11 bases between them. CDR1 is LNHNV and CDR2 is YYDKDF in the germline V gene (reference sequence). DNA of the CDR3: TGTGCCACCAGCAGAGATGATCCGAGCTACTATGGCTACACCTTC. Translated, it gives CATSRDDPSYYGYTF.

The CDR3 DNA reads as TGTGCCAGCATCTCGGACAGGGACAGGGGAGCACCCGGGGAGCTGTTTTTT. Encoded protein: CASISDRDRGAPGELFF. This chain uses TRBV11-1 with TRBJ2-2; 10 bases match TRBD1. The CDR3 totals 17 residues. Germline V gene lookup returns CDR1 SGHAT and CDR2 FQDESV (reference sequence). The V gene end was trimmed by 7 bases and the J gene end by 6 bases; junction bases not matched to a gene: 14.